Sequencing of this T cell receptor beta chain was carried out in a study of T cell responses to AZD1222 COVID-19 vaccine. Findings of the study overall: At baseline, just five to seven AZD1222 recipients tested seropositive. Sampled repertoires all dated from after the peak T cell response. As reported, nearly half of all spike-specific TCRs target variant regions that are unmutated. Elevations in Spike-specific TCR breadth and depth followed administration of two AZD1222 doses.

This clone was counted a single time. What it binds is not known. Using immunoSEQ multiplex PCR, the repertoire was profiled, and TCRdb retains in-frame clones only, with some absent. The table records 150,000 to 200,000 clones, 88% of them present only once. Sequencing used peripheral blood, obtained 28 days after the second AZD1222 dose. The source of this sequence is an adult who received the AZD1222 COVID-19 vaccine.

The CDR3 protein is CASSTPTGNEQFF. For the CDR3, the DNA is TGTGCCAGCAGCACTCCGACAGGCAATGAGCAGTTCTTC. The chain links TRBV7-6 to TRBJ2-1, with D perhaps TRBD1 (6 bases). Between the trimmed V and J ends, which lost 5 bases and 6 bases, there was a span of 11 bases. CDR3 length equals 13 residues. Germline lookup yields CDR1 SGHVS and CDR2 FNYEAQ.